This T cell receptor (beta chain) was recorded in a study of blood T cells in healthy people across ages. PCR was performed a second time for roughly 7 to 12 cycles using a sample-barcoded 5' primer and a J-beta primer mix. One entry per CDR3 protein, called by TCRdb with MiXCR from the 5' RACE reads. The sample gives 850,000 to 950,000 distinct CDR3 sequences, less than 35% of which show up once; about 18% is in the top ten. The table lists this clonotype with a few counts. In germline, CDR1 is SEHNR, CDR2 FQNEAQ (reference sequence). Losses at the gene ends were 7 bases for V and 5 bases for J; bases not matched to a gene: 13. The CDR3 has 17 residues.

This chain joins TRBV7-9 and TRBJ2-2; the match to TRBD1 covers 10 bases. The sample comprised blood. The TCR sequence derives from a woman aged 80 or older in good health. CDR3 protein: CASTPLPGTGVTGELFF. In DNA, the CDR3 is TGTGCCAGCACGCCTCTCCCTGGGACAGGGGTTACCGGGGAGCTGTTTTTT.